What follows are 25 T cell receptor beta chains derived from one specimen sequenced in a study of vaccination and CD4 T cells after COVID-19. The Oncomine TCR Beta short-read assay was applied to DNA of cultured CD4+ T cells. Using its own MiXCR run on the PCR reads, TCRdb lists one record per CDR3 protein. This sample has under 20,000 distinct CDR3 sequences; less than 55% occur once, and the top ten carry 10% to 13%. The treatment denotes: roughly ten-day PBMC culture with coronavirus spike peptide pools or control peptides (ViraFEST assay). Their antigens remain unidentified. Sequenced material: CD4+ T cells from blood, cultured in vitro, taken before SARS-CoV-2 vaccination. Receptor source: a human donor who had recovered from COVID-19.

The rearrangement uses TRBV19 and TRBJ1-5; 8 bases align to TRBD1. Trimming removed 9 bases from V and 6 bases from J; junction bases left unmatched: 10. Germline V CDR1 and CDR2: LNHDA, SQIVND (reference sequence). The CDR3 consists of 14 residues. As DNA, the CDR3 is TGTGCCAGCGCTTACGGACAGGGCAGTCAGCCCCAGCATTTT. It codes for CASAYGQGSQPQHF.

The chain has TRBV7-6 and TRBJ1-5; weak D call: TRBD1 (5 bases). Germline V lookup: CDR1 SGHVS, CDR2 FNYEAQ. The CDR3 covers 14 residues. V was clipped by 6 bases and J by 5 bases, with 14 bases between them. This CDR3 is CASSQGTGDQPQHF. The CDR3 DNA is TGTGCCAGCAGTCAAGGGACGGGGGATCAGCCCCAGCATTTT.

This chain uses TRBV27 with TRBJ2-3; 9 nucleotides match TRBD2. J was trimmed by 5 bases and V by 10 bases; bases with no gene match: 7. The CDR3 loop spans 13 amino acids. Germline CDR1 and CDR2: MNHEY and SMNVEV (reference sequence). CDR3 residues: CATRGSGRDTQYF. CDR3 coding DNA: TGTGCCACCCGAGGTAGCGGGAGAGATACGCAGTATTTT.

CDR3 in DNA: TGTGCCAGCAGTTACAGGAGGACAGGGGGGGCCTATGGCTACACCTTC. Amino acid sequence: CASSYRRTGGAYGYTF. V usage is TRBV6-5 and J usage is TRBJ1-2; 10 nucleotides align to TRBD1. The V segment lost 2 bases and the J segment 4 bases; nucleotides outside the gene matches: 7. Per germline, CDR1 MNHEY and CDR2 SVGAGI. The CDR3 sequence is 16 residues long.

The chain joins TRBV6-1 to TRBJ2-1; 7 nucleotides match TRBD1. This CDR3 spans 16 amino acids. Unmatched junction bases numbered 10, after V lost 5 bases and J lost 3 bases. Germline V CDR1 and CDR2: MNHNS, SASEGT. The DNA for the CDR3 is TGTGCCAGCAGTCTCCAGGGACAGATTCTCTACAATGAGCAGTTCTTC. It specifies CASSLQGQILYNEQFF.

The chain joins TRBV11-3 to TRBJ2-3, with 13 nucleotides matching TRBD2. Germline values: CDR1 SGHNT, CDR2 YENEEA. After removal of 4 bases from V and 4 bases from J, the junction contained 5 bases not matched to a gene. The CDR3 has 16 amino acids. The CDR3 is CASSSGLAGESDTQYF. The CDR3 DNA is TGTGCCAGCAGCTCTGGACTAGCGGGAGAATCAGATACGCAGTATTTT.

The V gene is TRBV6-1, the J gene TRBJ2-1; 8 positions match TRBD2. V shed 2 bases and J 0 bases; nucleotides not matched to a gene: 0. From germline, CDR1 is MNHNS and CDR2 SASEGT. The CDR3 covers 15 residues. The CDR3 protein is CASSELAGSYNEQFF. The CDR3 DNA reads TGTGCCAGCAGTGAACTAGCGGGCTCCTACAATGAGCAGTTCTTC.

The chain recombines TRBV11-1 with TRBJ2-1, with 10 bases matching TRBD1. This CDR3 has 16 amino acids. V dropped 4 bases and J dropped 8; count of bases not matched to a gene: 11. Germline CDR1 is SGHAT and CDR2 is FQDESV (reference sequence). CDR3 sequence: CASSYTRDRGAYEQFF. The DNA for the CDR3 is TGTGCCAGCAGCTATACCCGGGACAGGGGAGCATATGAGCAGTTCTTC.

This clonotype was seen just once. This rearrangement joins TRBV5-1 to TRBJ1-6; D remains ambiguous. The CDR3 runs to 15 residues. Germline CDR1 is SGHRS and CDR2 is YFSETQ. Trimming took 0 bases from V and 7 from J, leaving 11 bases between them. CDR3 DNA: TGCGCCAGCAGCTTGGAAGGTCAAGGGAATTCACCCCTCCACTTT. This gives the protein CASSLEGQGNSPLHF.

V usage is TRBV30 and J usage is TRBJ2-7; possibly TRBD1 for D (6 bases). Germline V gene data show CDR1 as GTSNPN and CDR2 as SVGIG (reference sequence). CDR3 size: 13 residues. The ends were cut back, 2 bases at V and 2 bases at J, with 10 bases in the middle. The CDR3 sequence is CAWSTGFPYEQYF. The CDR3 DNA is TGTGCCTGGAGTACAGGGTTTCCCTACGAGCAGTACTTC.

This clonotype was seen more than once but under ten times. The chain employs TRBV20-1 and TRBJ2-4; 12 bases are shared with TRBD2. The germline V gene encodes CDR1 DFQATT and CDR2 SNEGSKA (reference sequence). The V segment lost 6 bases and the J segment 2 bases; nucleotides outside the gene matches: 8. This CDR3 region has 16 residues. The CDR3 loop is CSAPASGRETKNIQYF. DNA for the CDR3: TGCAGTGCCCCGGCTAGCGGGAGGGAAACCAAAAACATTCAGTACTTC.

This clonotype has just a few counts. The chain carries TRBV20-1 and TRBJ1-6, with D maybe TRBD1 (6 bases). The CDR3 consists of 16 residues. With 6 bases removed from V and 0 bases from J, the gap between germline ends came to 15 bases. CDR1 DFQATT and CDR2 SNEGSKA come from the germline V gene (reference sequence). CDR3 sequence (DNA): TGCAGTGCGCTGCCCGACAGGATCTCCTATAATTCACCCCTCCACTTT. Its protein is CSALPDRISYNSPLHF.

The V call is TRBV6-4, the J call TRBJ2-3, with D hard to call. The V and J ends lost 6 bases and 4 bases respectively, with 11 bases between them. The CDR3 runs to 13 residues. Germline V gene sequence: CDR1 MRHNA, CDR2 SNTAGT. The CDR3 bases are TGTGCCAGCAGCCTAGAAAGGGCAGATACGCAGTATTTT. This translates into CASSLERADTQYF.

In this sample, this clonotype turned up a few times. One end of the junction fails to match germline, which may point to a read error. This rearrangement joins TRBV7-7 to TRBJ2-5; TRBD1 aligns across 8 bases. The CDR3 is made up of 14 amino acids. The germline V gene has CDR1 SSHAT and CDR2 FNYEAQ (reference sequence). This chain's CDR3 is CASSPRGTGETQYF. CDR3 coding DNA: TGTGCTAGCAGCCCCCGAGGGACAGGAGAGACCCAGTACTTC. The variable domain in full, with the rest retrieved from reference TRBV7-7 and TRBJ2-5, is GAGVSQSPRYKVTKRGQDVTLRCDPISSHATLYWYQQALGQGPEFLTYFNYEAQPDKSGLPSDRFSAERPEGSISTLTIQRTEQRDSAMYRCASSPRGTGETQYFGPGTRLLVL.

This clonotype was seen only a few times. The rearrangement uses TRBV7-9 and TRBJ2-3, with 9 bases identical to TRBD1. In germline, CDR1 is SEHNR, CDR2 FQNEAQ (reference sequence). Unmatched junction bases numbered 3, after V lost 5 bases and J lost 3 bases. The CDR3 runs 14 residues. This CDR3 is CASSPGQGTDTQYF. The CDR3 DNA follows: TGTGCCAGCAGCCCGGGACAGGGAACAGATACGCAGTATTTT.

This clonotype turned up a few times. The genes are TRBV7-9 and TRBJ1-2; D gene ambiguous. Per germline, CDR1 SEHNR and CDR2 FQNEAQ (reference sequence). The V gene lost 1 base and the J gene lost 4 bases, with 10 bases spanning the gap. The CDR3 is 14 residues long. The CDR3 DNA reads as TGTGCCAGCAGCTTAGGGAAGGGAAGCTATGGCTACACCTTC. It encodes CASSLGKGSYGYTF.

This clonotype was picked up a small number of times. The chain uses TRBV25-1 and TRBJ2-5; D call uncertain. This CDR3 is built from 15 residues. The ends were cut back, 3 bases at V and 1 base at J, with 12 bases in the middle. From germline, CDR1 is MGHDK and CDR2 SYGVNS. Written as DNA, the CDR3 is TGTGCCAGCAGTGATCCATACAACGGCCAAGAGACCCAGTACTTC. Translation: CASSDPYNGQETQYF.

The V call is TRBV28, the J call TRBJ1-1; 7 nucleotides line up with TRBD1. Germline V gives CDR1 MDHEN, CDR2 SYDVKM. The V and J ends lost 7 bases and 2 bases, in that order; junction bases with no gene match: 7. The CDR3 extends over 14 amino acids. This CDR3 reads CASTLTGINTEAFF. CDR3 sequence (DNA): TGTGCCAGCACACTGACAGGGATCAACACTGAAGCTTTCTTT.

This clonotype was seen a few times. A junction end diverges from the germline sequence, so it may reflect a read error. This rearrangement joins TRBV7-7 to TRBJ2-3; 8 nucleotides line up with TRBD2. The CDR3 covers 16 residues. CDR1 SSHAT and CDR2 FNYEAQ come from the germline V gene (reference sequence). The CDR3 DNA reads TGTGCTAGCAGCTTAGGGCTAGCGGGTAGCACAGATACGCAGTATTTT. Translation: CASSLGLAGSTDTQYF.

This chain connects TRBV14 to TRBJ2-3, with D hard to call. The CDR3 consists of 15 residues. The V end was cut by 0 bases, the J end by 5 bases, with 12 bases between. Per germline, CDR1 SGHDN and CDR2 FVKESK. The DNA for the CDR3 is TGTGCCAGCAGCCAAGAGGTCACTAACGTAGATACGCAGTATTTT. Translating it yields CASSQEVTNVDTQYF.

J is TRBJ2-1 and V is TRBV12-3 or TRBV12-4; maybe TRBD1 (5 bases). The V and J ends lost 6 bases and 6 bases respectively, with 18 bases between them. The CDR3 is 15 amino acids. CDR3 loop: CASSNLASQGNEQFF. Here the CDR3 DNA reads TGTGCCAGCAGCAATTTGGCCTCTCAGGGCAATGAGCAGTTCTTC.

The rearrangement uses TRBV29-1 and TRBJ2-5; D may be TRBD2 (6 bases). The CDR3 spans 13 residues. The germline gives CDR1 SQVTM, CDR2 ANQGSEA. The V end lost 5 bases, the J end lost 7 bases, and 17 bases lay between the germline ends. This CDR3 is CSVSPAGAGTQYF. Written as DNA, the CDR3 is TGCAGCGTTTCCCCCGCCGGAGCGGGGACCCAGTACTTC.

This clonotype was counted between two and nine times. The chain is built from TRBV7-2 and TRBJ2-5; 15 bases match TRBD2. Germline trimming cut 0 bases from V and 7 bases from J; bases unmatched to any gene: 6. Germline assignment: CDR1 SGHTA and CDR2 FQGNSA. The CDR3 contains 17 residues. The CDR3 sequence is CASSLAGTSGRSGTQYF. The CDR3 nucleotides are TGTGCCAGCAGCTTAGCTGGGACTAGCGGGAGGTCGGGGACCCAGTACTTC.

V is TRBV5-4 and J is TRBJ2-5; perhaps TRBD1 as D (6 bases). Germline V gene data show CDR1 as SGHNT and CDR2 as YYREEE (reference sequence). The CDR3 runs to 11 residues. V was trimmed by 0 bases and J by 9 bases, leaving 6 bases between them. The CDR3 loop is CASSLEGAQYF. The CDR3, as DNA: TGTGCCAGCAGCTTGGAGGGGGCCCAGTACTTC.

The chain couples TRBV6-1 to TRBJ1-1; tentative D call: TRBD1 (5 bases). The V end lost 2 bases, the J end lost 1 base, and 14 bases lay between the germline ends. The V gene's germline CDR1 is MNHNS and CDR2 SASEGT. This CDR3 has 16 residues. CDR3 in DNA: TGTGCCAGCAGTGAACCCCCCGGCAGGGCGAACACTGAAGCTTTCTTT. The encoded protein is CASSEPPGRANTEAFF.